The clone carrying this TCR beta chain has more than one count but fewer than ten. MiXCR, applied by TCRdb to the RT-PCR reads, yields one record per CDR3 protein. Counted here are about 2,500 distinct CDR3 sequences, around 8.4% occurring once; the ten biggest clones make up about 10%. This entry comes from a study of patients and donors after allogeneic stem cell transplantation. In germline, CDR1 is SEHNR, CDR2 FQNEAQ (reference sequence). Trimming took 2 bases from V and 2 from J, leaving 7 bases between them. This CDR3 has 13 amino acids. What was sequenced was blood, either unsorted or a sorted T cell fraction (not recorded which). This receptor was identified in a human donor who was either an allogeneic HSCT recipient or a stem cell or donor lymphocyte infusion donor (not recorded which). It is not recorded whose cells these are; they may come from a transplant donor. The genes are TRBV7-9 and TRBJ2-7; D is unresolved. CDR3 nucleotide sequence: TGTGCCAGCAGCTTACCGGCAGCCTACGAGCAGTACTTC. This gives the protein CASSLPAAYEQYF.